This TCR beta chain originates from a study of cytomegalovirus exposure and HLA in healthy donors. Study-wide results and caveats: A missense DCLRE1C variant was associated with V- and J-gene trimming of TCR beta chains in a later analysis, and an independent cohort replicated the association. When presence/absence was analysed, sequencing depth was taken to be roughly uniform across donors.

PCR involved 60 Vbeta and 13 Jbeta primers. The assay was immunoSEQ multiplex PCR, and TCRdb's table has in-frame clones only and misses some. This sample has roughly 100,000 clones, with more than 75% found just once. The count of this clone is one. Its antigen is unknown. Each donor's status was that of a healthy bone marrow donor. V dropped 5 bases and J dropped 1; count of bases not matched to a gene: 6. The CDR3 consists of 16 residues. Germline loops: CDR1 SGHTA, CDR2 FQGNSA. The sequencing input was PBMCs. The TCR sequence derives from a man aged 30-40 years in good health and CMV-seropositive. The chain carries TRBV7-2 and TRBJ1-5, with 9 bases fitting TRBD1. CDR3 nucleotides: TGTGCCAGCAGCCCGACAGGGGGGAGAAGCAATCAGCCCCAGCATTTT. Translation gives CASSPTGGRSNQPQHF.